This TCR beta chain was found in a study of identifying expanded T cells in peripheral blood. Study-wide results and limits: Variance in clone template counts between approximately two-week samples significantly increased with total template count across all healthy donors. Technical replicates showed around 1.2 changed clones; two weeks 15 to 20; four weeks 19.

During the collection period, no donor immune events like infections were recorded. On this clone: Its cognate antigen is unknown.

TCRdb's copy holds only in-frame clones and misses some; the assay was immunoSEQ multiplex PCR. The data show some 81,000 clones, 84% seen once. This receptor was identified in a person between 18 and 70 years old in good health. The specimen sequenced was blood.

The CDR3 is CATGGQARTGELFF. The CDR3 bases are TGTGCCACCGGGGGACAGGCGAGAACCGGGGAGCTGTTTTTT. The chain joins TRBV15 to TRBJ2-2, with 8 bases identical to TRBD1. The length of the CDR3 is 14 residues. Germline V gene sequence: CDR1 LNHNV, CDR2 YYDKDF (reference sequence). V trimming: 8 bases; J trimming: 5 bases; junction bases outside the gene matches: 7.